The T cell receptor beta chain under discussion was sequenced for a study of T cell responses to AZD1222 COVID-19 vaccine. The method was immunoSEQ multiplex PCR; TCRdb's version includes in-frame clones alone and lacks a portion of them. The data show just over 60,000 clones, with about 74% seen just once and around an eighth held by the top ten. V was cut by 3 bases and J by 11 bases, with 16 bases left in between. The V gene's germline CDR1 is GTSNPN and CDR2 SVGIG (reference sequence). The CDR3 has 12 residues. General study findings and limits: A mostly white British donor set with more females was recruited, and clonal diversity was possibly underestimated. The number of AZD1222 recipients seropositive at baseline was only five or six. Spike-specific TCRs gained breadth and depth after people received two AZD1222 doses.

Of note for this clone: Its target is not known.

This sequence was found in an adult in good health. The sequencing used peripheral blood, collected on day 0 of AZD1222 vaccination. The chain carries TRBV30 and TRBJ1-1; the D is unclear. The CDR3 DNA reads TGTGCCTGGAGCGCCACCATGGGCATGGCTTTCTTT. Amino acid sequence: CAWSATMGMAFF.